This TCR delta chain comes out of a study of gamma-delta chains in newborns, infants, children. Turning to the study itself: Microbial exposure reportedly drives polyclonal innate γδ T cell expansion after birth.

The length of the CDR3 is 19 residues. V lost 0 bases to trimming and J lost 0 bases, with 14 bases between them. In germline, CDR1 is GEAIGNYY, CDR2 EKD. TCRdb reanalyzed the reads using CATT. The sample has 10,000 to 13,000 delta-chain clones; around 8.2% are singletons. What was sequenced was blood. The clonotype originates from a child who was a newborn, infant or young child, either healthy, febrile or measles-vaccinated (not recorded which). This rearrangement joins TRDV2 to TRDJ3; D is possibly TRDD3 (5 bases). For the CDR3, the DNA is TGTGCCTGTGACACCGGCGGGGGCTCCCTCTCCTGGGACACCCGACAGATGTTTTTC. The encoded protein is CACDTGGGSLSWDTRQMFF.